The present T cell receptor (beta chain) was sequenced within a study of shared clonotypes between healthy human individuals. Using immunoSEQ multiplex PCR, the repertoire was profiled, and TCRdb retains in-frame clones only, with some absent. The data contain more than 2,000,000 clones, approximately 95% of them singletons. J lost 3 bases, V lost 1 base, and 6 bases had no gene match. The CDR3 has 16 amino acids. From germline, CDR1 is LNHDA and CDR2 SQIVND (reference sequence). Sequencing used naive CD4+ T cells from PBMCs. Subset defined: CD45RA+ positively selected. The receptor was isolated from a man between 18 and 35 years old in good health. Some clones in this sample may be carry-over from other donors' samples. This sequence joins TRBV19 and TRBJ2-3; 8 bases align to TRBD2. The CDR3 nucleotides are TGTGCCAGTAGTATAGTAGACGGGACTAGAACAGATACGCAGTATTTT. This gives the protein CASSIVDGTRTDTQYF.